Presented here are 29 T cell receptor beta chains from one specimen sequenced in a study of graft-versus-host responses after intestinal transplantation (dated by TCRdb to 2020 to 2023). Read against the paper, the sample's time point label means: cells obtained before transplantation from donor or recipient. These receptors' antigens are unknown. The library came from the immunoSEQ multiplex PCR assay. The source is immuneACCESS, and TCRdb retained only in-frame sequences with V and J called. Part of the clones is not carried over; for the studies checked, unresolved V genes explain less than half of this, and the remainder is unexplained. Present in this sample are over 70,000 clones, nearly 90% of which were seen just once. Jointly, the top ten make up 3.5% to 5% of the sample. Sequenced material: unstimulated CD8+ T cells sorted from spleen or lymph node cells, taken before transplant. The receptor source for this set is a human donor who was the organ donor for an intestinal transplant.

In this sample, this clone turned up a few times. The chain joins TRBV5-4 to TRBJ1-6; unclear D gene. V was clipped by 2 bases and J by 8 bases, with 14 bases between them. This CDR3 contains 15 residues. Germline V gene sequence: CDR1 SGHNT, CDR2 YYREEE (reference sequence). The CDR3 DNA is TGTGCCAGCAGCTTCGGTCCCCCTTATGATTCACCCCTCCACTTT. Protein sequence: CASSFGPPYDSPLHF.

The chain links TRBV4-1 to TRBJ2-7; maybe TRBD2 (5 bases). V was cut by 1 base and J by 3 bases, with 13 bases left in between. Germline loops: CDR1 MGHRA, CDR2 YSYEKL. The CDR3 totals 15 residues. In DNA, the CDR3 is TGCGCCAGCAGCCAAGTGGCGGACGAGGGCTACGAGCAGTACGTC. This gives the protein CASSQVADEGYEQYV.

The chain joins TRBV10-3 to TRBJ1-2; D is possibly TRBD1 (5 bases). Trimming removed 10 bases at V and 4 bases at J, with 22 bases between. CDR1 ENHRY and CDR2 SYGVKD come from the germline V gene. This CDR3 contains 15 residues. This CDR3 is CATSERVGLGYGYTF. In DNA form, the CDR3 reads TGTGCCACTTCGGAAAGGGTGGGACTCGGCTATGGCTACACCTTC.

This clone was observed once. The chain recombines TRBV28 with TRBJ1-4, with TRBD1 as a possible D gene (6 bases). The ends were cut back, 5 bases at V and 2 bases at J, with 18 bases in the middle. In germline, CDR1 is MDHEN, CDR2 SYDVKM. CDR3 length: 17 amino acids. CDR3 amino acids: CASSHLLRGRTNEKLFF. In DNA, the CDR3 is TGTGCCAGCAGTCACCTCCTCAGGGGAAGGACTAATGAAAAACTGTTTTTT.

The chain has TRBV19 and TRBJ2-1; D ambiguous. Germline CDR1 reads LNHDA; CDR2 reads SQIVND (reference sequence). Trimming pared 3 bases from V and 1 base from J, leaving 7 bases between. The CDR3 spans 14 residues. The CDR3 sequence is CASSIGSSYNEQFF. DNA for the CDR3: TGTGCCAGTAGTATCGGGTCTTCCTACAATGAGCAGTTCTTC.

A note on this clone: A junction boundary mismatches the germline segment, possibly from a read error. The gene calls are TRBV7-8 and TRBJ1-2; 12 positions agree with TRBD1. Germline V lookup: CDR1 SGHVS, CDR2 FQNEAQ. This CDR3 is built from 17 residues. The CDR3 sequence: CASSIAAGTGGPDGYTF. In nucleotides, the CDR3 is TGTGCCAGCAGCATAGCAGCCGGGACAGGGGGCCCCGATGGCTACACCTTC.

This chain connects TRBV5-1 to TRBJ1-2, with a tentative D call TRBD1 (5 bases). The V end was cut by 0 bases, the J end by 3 bases, with 12 bases between. This CDR3 has 15 amino acids. Germline V gene lookup returns CDR1 SGHRS and CDR2 YFSETQ. The CDR3 spells CASSLAPGLDYGYTF. CDR3 nucleotide sequence: TGCGCCAGCAGCTTGGCCCCAGGGTTGGACTATGGCTACACCTTC. The variable domain in full, with the rest retrieved from reference TRBV5-1 and TRBJ1-2, is KAGVTQTPRYLIKTRGQQVTLSCSPISGHRSVSWYQQTPGQGLQFLFEYFSETQRNKGNFPGRFSGRQFSNSRSEMNVSTLELGDSALYLCASSLAPGLDYGYTFGSGTRLTVV.

This clone has more than one count but fewer than ten. The chain couples TRBV4-3 to TRBJ1-2; D is unresolved. With 0 bases removed from V and 8 bases from J, the gap between germline ends came to 7 bases. Germline V CDR1 and CDR2: LGHNA, YSLEER. The CDR3 contains 12 residues. CDR3 loop: CASSQDRVGYTF. For the CDR3, the DNA is TGCGCCAGCAGCCAAGATCGTGTAGGCTACACCTTC.

This clone was recorded only once. The rearrangement joins TRBV15 to TRBJ2-3; 7 nucleotides line up with TRBD1. The trim removed 3 bases at V and 8 bases at J, leaving 8 bases unmatched. The CDR3 runs to 14 residues. CDR1 and CDR2 from the germline V gene are LNHNV and YYDKDF (reference sequence). CDR3 coding DNA: TGTGCCACCAGCAGTGATAGACAGGGAAGTACGCAGTATTTT. Protein product: CATSSDRQGSTQYF.

The gene calls are TRBV30 and TRBJ1-1; D is perhaps TRBD1 (6 bases). The CDR3 length is 17 residues. The germline V and J ends were trimmed by 4 bases and 4 bases, with 25 bases remaining between them. The germline gives CDR1 GTSNPN, CDR2 SVGIG (reference sequence). The CDR3 sequence: CAWISFFGLGAFTEAFF. CDR3 in DNA: TGTGCCTGGATATCATTTTTTGGGCTGGGGGCTTTCACTGAAGCTTTCTTT.

This chain uses TRBV4-3 with TRBJ1-1; TRBD1 is a possible D gene (6 bases). CDR1 is LGHNA and CDR2 is YSLEER in the germline V gene. V was cut by 0 bases and J by 3 bases, with 11 bases left in between. The CDR3 has 15 amino acids. The CDR3 sequence is CASSQDTPGDTEAFF. The CDR3 DNA sequence: TGCGCCAGCAGCCAAGATACGCCAGGGGACACTGAAGCTTTCTTT.

The CDR3 sequence: CASGPQGTSYNSPLHF. The CDR3 DNA sequence: TGTGCCAGCGGCCCACAGGGGACCTCCTATAATTCACCCCTCCACTTT. The chain carries TRBV27 and TRBJ1-6, with TRBD1 matching 7 bases. CDR1 MNHEY and CDR2 SMNVEV come from the germline V gene (reference sequence). J was trimmed by 0 bases and V by 8 bases; bases with no gene match: 7. CDR3 length: 16 residues.

Worth noting for this clone: This sample includes further DNA sequences coding for the same CDR3. The J gene is TRBJ1-2, the V gene TRBV27, with D possibly being TRBD1 (5 bases). V was shortened by 5 bases and J by 4 bases, with 11 bases between the two germline ends. The CDR3 is 13 amino acids. Germline loops: CDR1 MNHEY, CDR2 SMNVEV (reference sequence). The CDR3 protein is CASSLGGGYGYTF. CDR3 sequence (DNA): TGTGCCAGCAGTCTCGGGGGGGGCTATGGCTACACCTTC.

The J gene is TRBJ1-5, the V gene TRBV5-1, with D tentatively TRBD1 (6 bases). V was cut by 1 base and J by 4 bases, with 9 bases left in between. The germline V gene has CDR1 SGHRS and CDR2 YFSETQ. The CDR3 runs to 14 residues. CDR3 sequence (DNA): TGCGCCAGCAGCTTGATTAGGGGGAATCAGCCCCAGCATTTT. Amino acid sequence: CASSLIRGNQPQHF.

The genes are TRBV6-1 and TRBJ2-3; 8 nucleotides line up with TRBD2. From germline, CDR1 is MNHNS and CDR2 SASEGT. This CDR3 has 15 residues. V trimming: 10 bases; J trimming: 6 bases; junction bases outside the gene matches: 15. In DNA form, the CDR3 reads TGTGCCACCGGCGCGTGGGGGCCGGGGGGGGATACGCAGTATTTT. Its translation is CATGAWGPGGDTQYF.

This clone was counted a single time. This chain connects TRBV19 to TRBJ1-5, with D perhaps TRBD1 (5 bases). The CDR3 covers 14 residues. Germline CDR1 LNHDA, CDR2 SQIVND (reference sequence). The ends were cut back, 6 bases at V and 5 bases at J, with 14 bases in the middle. CDR3 sequence reads: CASSRYPGDQPQHF. The CDR3 DNA is TGTGCCAGTAGCCGATACCCGGGGGATCAGCCCCAGCATTTT.

This chain uses TRBV7-3 with TRBJ2-5; D is perhaps TRBD1 (5 bases). The V gene lost 2 bases and the J gene lost 1 base, with 11 bases spanning the gap. Germline V CDR1 and CDR2: SGHTA, FQGTGA. The CDR3 is 15 residues long. This CDR3 reads CASSLGGATQETQYF. The CDR3 bases are TGTGCCAGCAGCTTAGGTGGGGCCACCCAAGAGACCCAGTACTTC.

This clone occurred once. V and J are TRBV10-2 and TRBJ2-2; 7 positions match TRBD1. This CDR3 has 15 amino acids. Germline CDR1 reads WSHSY; CDR2 reads SAAADI. V trimming: 7 bases; J trimming: 1 base; junction bases outside the gene matches: 6. CDR3 sequence (DNA): TGCGCCAGCACTCCCGACAGGGAGAACACCGGGGAGCTGTTTTTT. Its translation is CASTPDRENTGELFF.

The chain uses TRBV19 and TRBJ2-3, with TRBD2 identical over 8 bases. The CDR3 is 11 amino acids. After removal of 7 bases from V and 8 bases from J, the junction contained 2 bases not matched to a gene. Looked up from germline, CDR1 is LNHDA and CDR2 is SQIVND (reference sequence). For the CDR3, the DNA is TGTGCCAGTATCGGGGGGGCTACGCAGTATTTT. It encodes CASIGGATQYF.

This clone appeared a single time. The CDR3 sequence: CASSLLTSGELFF. The CDR3 region has the DNA TGTGCCAGCAGTTTACTAACTAGCGGGGAGCTGTTTTTT. J is TRBJ2-2 and V is TRBV27; D might be TRBD2 (5 bases). V dropped 2 bases and J dropped 7 bases, with 8 bases sitting between them. The CDR3 spans 13 residues. Germline V CDR1 and CDR2: MNHEY, SMNVEV (reference sequence).

The V and J genes are TRBV7-5 and TRBJ2-7; TRBD1 is taken as the D call from the table, unchecked against the DNA. TRBV7-5 is a documented pseudogene. The CDR3 runs to 14 residues. The CDR3 region is CARSFGSTGAEQYV. For the CDR3, the DNA is TGTGCCAGAAGCTTCGGCTCTACAGGGGCCGAGCAGTACGTC.

The V and J genes are TRBV5-6 and TRBJ2-2; D unresolved. Germline CDR1 SGHDT, CDR2 YYEEEE. The length of the CDR3 is 12 residues. V gave up 1 base and J gave up 8 bases, with 6 bases separating them. CDR3: CASSLSEGELFF. For the CDR3, the DNA is TGTGCCAGCAGCTTGTCCGAGGGGGAGCTGTTTTTT.

This chain uses TRBV15 with TRBJ2-2; TRBD1 might be the D (6 bases). Germline V gene lookup returns CDR1 LNHNV and CDR2 YYDKDF (reference sequence). The CDR3 runs 17 residues. V gave up 4 bases and J gave up 1 base, with 16 bases separating them. The CDR3 nucleotides are TGTGCCACCAGCACCTCAGGGGTGGGGGAGAACACCGGGGAGCTGTTTTTT. Protein sequence: CATSTSGVGENTGELFF. Drawing the rest from reference TRBV15 and TRBJ2-2, the complete variable domain is DAMVIQNPRYQVTQFGKPVTLSCSQTLNHNVMYWYQQKSSQAPKLLFHYYDKDFNNEADTPDNFQSRRPNTSFCFLDIRSPGLGDTAMYLCATSTSGVGENTGELFFGEGSRLTVL.

The J gene is TRBJ1-2, the V gene TRBV18; D is perhaps TRBD1 (5 bases). CDR3 length: 14 residues. The ends were cut back, 4 bases at V and 4 bases at J, with 13 bases in the middle. Germline V CDR1 and CDR2: KGHSH, LQKENI. Here the CDR3 reads CASSQGVFPYGYTF. CDR3 sequence (DNA): TGTGCCAGCTCACAAGGGGTCTTTCCCTATGGCTACACCTTC.

This rearrangement joins TRBV28 to TRBJ2-5; 7 bases agree with TRBD1. This CDR3 has 17 residues. Germline values: CDR1 MDHEN, CDR2 SYDVKM. J lost 1 base, V lost 8 bases, and 16 bases had no gene match. CDR3 sequence reads: CASRQGRPANLQETQYF. The CDR3 DNA follows: TGTGCCAGCCGACAGGGACGGCCCGCCAACCTCCAAGAGACCCAGTACTTC.

The rearrangement uses TRBV5-6 and TRBJ1-2; 9 bases match TRBD1. The J segment lost 7 bases and the V segment lost 1 base, leaving 5 bases of the junction unmatched. The germline CDR1 and CDR2 sequences are SGHDT and YYEEEE. The CDR3 consists of 14 residues. CDR3: CASSLWTGAGGYTF. CDR3 nucleotide sequence: TGTGCCAGCAGCTTGTGGACAGGGGCCGGTGGCTACACCTTC.

The chain carries TRBV12-5 and TRBJ2-6; possibly TRBD2 for D (5 bases). Between the trimmed V and J ends, which lost 3 bases and 0 bases, there was a span of 6 bases. The CDR3 has 15 amino acids. Looked up from germline, CDR1 is LGHNT and CDR2 is FRNRAP. The CDR3 protein is CASGFEGSGANVLTF. The CDR3 bases are TGTGCTAGTGGTTTCGAGGGCTCTGGGGCCAACGTCCTGACTTTC.

This rearrangement joins TRBV4-1 to TRBJ2-4, with 11 bases matching TRBD2. Germline CDR1 and CDR2: MGHRA and YSYEKL. This CDR3 has 17 amino acids. Trimming took 2 bases from V and 3 from J; bases not matched to a gene: 6. The CDR3 loop is CASSQQLSGGVKNIQYF. In DNA, the CDR3 is TGCGCCAGCAGCCAACAACTTAGCGGGGGGGTCAAAAACATTCAGTACTTC.

This clone showed up just once. The V and J genes are TRBV15 and TRBJ1-5; D is undetermined. The CDR3 consists of 13 residues. Between the trimmed V and J ends, which lost 2 bases and 4 bases, there was a span of 6 bases. Germline V gives CDR1 LNHNV, CDR2 YYDKDF (reference sequence). CDR3 protein: CATSRPRNQPQHF. CDR3 nucleotides: TGTGCCACCAGCAGACCCAGAAATCAGCCCCAGCATTTT.